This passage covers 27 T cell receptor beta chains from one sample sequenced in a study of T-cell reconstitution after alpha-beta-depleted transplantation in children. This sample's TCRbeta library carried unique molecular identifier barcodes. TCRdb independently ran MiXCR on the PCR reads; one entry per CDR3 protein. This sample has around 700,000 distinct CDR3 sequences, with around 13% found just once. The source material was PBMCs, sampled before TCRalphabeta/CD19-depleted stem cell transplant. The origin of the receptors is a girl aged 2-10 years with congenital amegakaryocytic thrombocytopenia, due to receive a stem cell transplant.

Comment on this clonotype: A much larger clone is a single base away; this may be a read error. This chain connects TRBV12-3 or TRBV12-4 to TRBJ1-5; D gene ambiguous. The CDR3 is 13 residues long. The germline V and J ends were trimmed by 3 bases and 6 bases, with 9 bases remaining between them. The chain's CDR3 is CASSFGVIQPQHF. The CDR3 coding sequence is TGTGCCAGCAGTTTTGGGGTGATTCAGCCCCAGCATTTT.

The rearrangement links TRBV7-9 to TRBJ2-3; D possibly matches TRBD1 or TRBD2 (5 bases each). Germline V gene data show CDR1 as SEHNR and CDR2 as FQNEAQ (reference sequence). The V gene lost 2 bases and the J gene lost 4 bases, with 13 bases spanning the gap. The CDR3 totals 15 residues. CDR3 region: CASSLKGTVADTQYF. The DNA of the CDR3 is TGTGCCAGCAGCTTAAAGGGGACCGTAGCAGATACGCAGTATTTT.

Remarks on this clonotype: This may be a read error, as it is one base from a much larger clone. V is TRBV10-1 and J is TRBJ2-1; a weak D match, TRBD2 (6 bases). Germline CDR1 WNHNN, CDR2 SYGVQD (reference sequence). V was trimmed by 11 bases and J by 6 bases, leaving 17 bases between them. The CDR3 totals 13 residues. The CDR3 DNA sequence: TGCGCCCGCAAATCTTCCGGGGGCAATGAGCAGTTCTTC. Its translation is CARKSSGGNEQFF.

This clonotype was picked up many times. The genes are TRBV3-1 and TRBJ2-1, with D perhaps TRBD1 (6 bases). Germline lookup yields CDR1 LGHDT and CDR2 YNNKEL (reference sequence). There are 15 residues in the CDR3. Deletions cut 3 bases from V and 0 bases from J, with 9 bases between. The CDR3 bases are TGTGCCAGCAGCCACCGGACAGCCTCCTACAATGAGCAGTTCTTC. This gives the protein CASSHRTASYNEQFF.

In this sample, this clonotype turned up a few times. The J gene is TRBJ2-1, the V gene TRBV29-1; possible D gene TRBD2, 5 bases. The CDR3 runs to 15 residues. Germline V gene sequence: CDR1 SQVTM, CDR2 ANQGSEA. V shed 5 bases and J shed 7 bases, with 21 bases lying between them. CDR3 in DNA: TGCAGCGTTAAAAAAGTGGGAGTAGGTCCTAATGAGCAGTTCTTC. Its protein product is CSVKKVGVGPNEQFF.

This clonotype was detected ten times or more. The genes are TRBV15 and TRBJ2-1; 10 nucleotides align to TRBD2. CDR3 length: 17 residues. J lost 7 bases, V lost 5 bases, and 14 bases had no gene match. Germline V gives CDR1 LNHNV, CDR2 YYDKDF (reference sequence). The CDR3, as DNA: TGTGCCACCAGCGGGTCGGGTGGGGGACTAGCGCAGAATGAGCAGTTCTTC. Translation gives CATSGSGGGLAQNEQFF.

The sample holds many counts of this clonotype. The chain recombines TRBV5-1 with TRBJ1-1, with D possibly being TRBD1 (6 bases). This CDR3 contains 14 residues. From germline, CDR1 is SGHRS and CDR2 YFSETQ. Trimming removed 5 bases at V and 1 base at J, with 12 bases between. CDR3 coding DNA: TGCGCCAGCAGGGACCGGGACACGAACACTGAAGCTTTCTTT. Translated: CASRDRDTNTEAFF.

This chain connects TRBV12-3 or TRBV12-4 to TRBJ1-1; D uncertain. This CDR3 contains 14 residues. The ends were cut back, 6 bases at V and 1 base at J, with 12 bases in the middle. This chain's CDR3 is CASSHLQRNTEAFF. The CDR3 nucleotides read TGTGCCAGCAGCCACCTCCAGCGGAACACTGAAGCTTTCTTT.

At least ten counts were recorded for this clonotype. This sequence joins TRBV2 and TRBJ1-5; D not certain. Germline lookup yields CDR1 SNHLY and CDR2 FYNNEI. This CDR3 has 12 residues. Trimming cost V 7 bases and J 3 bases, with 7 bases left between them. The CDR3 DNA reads TGTGCCAGCACCGGGGACAATCAGCCCCAGCATTTT. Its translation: CASTGDNQPQHF.

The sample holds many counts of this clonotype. The CDR3 sequence: CSGRGPGTDTQYF. The CDR3, as DNA: TGCAGCGGGAGGGGCCCCGGCACAGATACGCAGTATTTT. The chain carries TRBV29-1 and TRBJ2-3; D possibly corresponds to TRBD2 (6 bases). The CDR3 contains 13 residues. V shed 7 bases and J shed 1 base, with 12 bases lying between them. From germline, CDR1 is SQVTM and CDR2 ANQGSEA.

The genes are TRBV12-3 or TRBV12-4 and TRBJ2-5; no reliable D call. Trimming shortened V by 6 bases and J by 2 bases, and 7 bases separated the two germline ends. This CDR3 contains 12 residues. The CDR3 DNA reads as TGTGCCAGCAGCACCCTACAAGAGACCCAGTACTTC. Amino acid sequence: CASSTLQETQYF.

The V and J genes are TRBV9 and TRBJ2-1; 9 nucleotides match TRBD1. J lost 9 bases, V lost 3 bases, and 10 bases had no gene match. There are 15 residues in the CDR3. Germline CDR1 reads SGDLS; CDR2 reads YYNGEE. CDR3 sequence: CASSEGTGLDIEQFF. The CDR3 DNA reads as TGTGCCAGCAGCGAGGGGACAGGGTTGGATATTGAGCAGTTCTTC.

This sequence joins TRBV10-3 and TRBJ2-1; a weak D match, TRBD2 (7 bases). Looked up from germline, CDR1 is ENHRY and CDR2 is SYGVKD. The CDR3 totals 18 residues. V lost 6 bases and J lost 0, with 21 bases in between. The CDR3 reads CAIRGSGGTRSSYNEQFF. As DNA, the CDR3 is TGTGCCATCAGGGGGTCGGGGGGCACTAGAAGCTCCTACAATGAGCAGTTCTTC.

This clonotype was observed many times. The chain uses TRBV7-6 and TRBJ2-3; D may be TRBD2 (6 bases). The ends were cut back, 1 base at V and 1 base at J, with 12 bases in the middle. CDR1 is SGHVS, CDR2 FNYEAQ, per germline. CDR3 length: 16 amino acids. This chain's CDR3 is CASSLGGGPGTDTQYF. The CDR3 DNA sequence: TGTGCCAGCAGCTTAGGGGGAGGTCCCGGCACAGATACGCAGTATTTT.

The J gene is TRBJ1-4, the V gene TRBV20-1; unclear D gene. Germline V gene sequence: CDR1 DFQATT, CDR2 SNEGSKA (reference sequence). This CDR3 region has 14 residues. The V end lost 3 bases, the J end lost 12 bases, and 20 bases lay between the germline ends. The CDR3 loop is CSASLRAKKPELFF. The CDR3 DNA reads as TGCAGTGCTAGCCTCCGTGCCAAAAAACCGGAACTGTTTTTT.

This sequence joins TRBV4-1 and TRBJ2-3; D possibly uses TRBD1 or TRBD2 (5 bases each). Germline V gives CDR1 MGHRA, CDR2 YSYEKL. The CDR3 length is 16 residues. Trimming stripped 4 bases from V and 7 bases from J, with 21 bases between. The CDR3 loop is CASSRSRDLVSYTQYF. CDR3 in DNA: TGCGCCAGCAGCCGAAGCCGGGACCTCGTAAGTTATACGCAGTATTTT.

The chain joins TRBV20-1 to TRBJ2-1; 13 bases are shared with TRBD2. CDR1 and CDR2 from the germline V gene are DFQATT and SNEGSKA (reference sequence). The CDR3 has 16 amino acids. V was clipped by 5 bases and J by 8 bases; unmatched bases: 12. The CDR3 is CSAAPPTSGRAYEQFF. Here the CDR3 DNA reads TGCAGTGCTGCTCCACCAACTAGCGGGAGGGCCTATGAGCAGTTCTTC.

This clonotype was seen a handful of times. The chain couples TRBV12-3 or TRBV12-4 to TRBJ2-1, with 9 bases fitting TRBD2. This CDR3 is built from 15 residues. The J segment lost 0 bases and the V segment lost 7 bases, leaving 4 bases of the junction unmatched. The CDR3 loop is CASTSSGISYNEQFF. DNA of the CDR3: TGTGCCAGCACCTCTAGCGGGATCTCCTACAATGAGCAGTTCTTC.

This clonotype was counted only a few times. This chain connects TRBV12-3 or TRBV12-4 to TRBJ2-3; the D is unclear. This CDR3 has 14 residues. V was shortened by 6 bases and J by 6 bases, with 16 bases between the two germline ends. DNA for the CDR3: TGTGCCAGCAGATATCGACCCGAATTCGATACGCAGTATTTT. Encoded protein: CASRYRPEFDTQYF.

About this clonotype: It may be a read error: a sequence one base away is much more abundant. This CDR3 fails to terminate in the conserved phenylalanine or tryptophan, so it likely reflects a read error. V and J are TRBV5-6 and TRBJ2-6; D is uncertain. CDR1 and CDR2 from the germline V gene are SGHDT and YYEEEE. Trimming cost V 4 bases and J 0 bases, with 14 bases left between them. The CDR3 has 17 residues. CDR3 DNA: TGTGCCAGCAGCCCTAATCTATGGTTCTCTGGGGCCAACGTCCTGACTTAC. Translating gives CASSPNLWFSGANVLTY.

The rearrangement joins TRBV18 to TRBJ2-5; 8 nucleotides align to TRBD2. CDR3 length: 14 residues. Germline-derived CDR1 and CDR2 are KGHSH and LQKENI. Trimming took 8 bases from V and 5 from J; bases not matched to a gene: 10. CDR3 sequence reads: CASKTGTSLETQYF. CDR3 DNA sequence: TGTGCCAGCAAAACCGGGACTAGTCTCGAGACCCAGTACTTC.

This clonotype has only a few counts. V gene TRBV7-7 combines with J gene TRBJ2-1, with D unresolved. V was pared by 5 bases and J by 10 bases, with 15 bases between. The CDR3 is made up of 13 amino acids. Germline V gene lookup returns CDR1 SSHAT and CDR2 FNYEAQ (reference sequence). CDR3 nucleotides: TGTGCCAGCAGCATTACAGTGGAAGAAGAGCAGTTCTTC. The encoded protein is CASSITVEEEQFF.

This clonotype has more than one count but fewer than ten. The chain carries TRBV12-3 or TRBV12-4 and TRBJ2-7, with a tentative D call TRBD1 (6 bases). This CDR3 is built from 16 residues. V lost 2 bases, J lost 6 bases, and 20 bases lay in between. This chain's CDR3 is CASSLMGHVQAPEQYF. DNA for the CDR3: TGTGCCAGCAGTTTAATGGGACACGTCCAGGCACCCGAGCAGTACTTC.

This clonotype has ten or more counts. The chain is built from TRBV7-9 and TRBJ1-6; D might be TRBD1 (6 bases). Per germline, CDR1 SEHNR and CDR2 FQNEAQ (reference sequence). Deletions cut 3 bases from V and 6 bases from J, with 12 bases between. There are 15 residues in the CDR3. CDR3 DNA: TGTGCCAGCAGCTTGCAGGGACACAGTAATTCACCCCTCCACTTT. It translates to CASSLQGHSNSPLHF.

DNA for the CDR3: TGTGCCAGTAGTATCGGCCTTGGGTACGAGCAGTACTTC. It specifies CASSIGLGYEQYF. The chain employs TRBV19 and TRBJ2-7, with unresolved D. CDR1 is LNHDA and CDR2 is SQIVND in the germline V gene (reference sequence). Trimming removed 3 bases from V and 4 bases from J, with 10 bases in between. There are 13 residues in the CDR3.

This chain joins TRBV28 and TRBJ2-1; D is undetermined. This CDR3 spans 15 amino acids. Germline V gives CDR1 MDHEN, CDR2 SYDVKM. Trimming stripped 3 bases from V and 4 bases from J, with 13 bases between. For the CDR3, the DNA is TGTGCCAGCAGTTTTCATATTCCTTTTTACAATGAGCAGTTCTTC. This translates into CASSFHIPFYNEQFF.

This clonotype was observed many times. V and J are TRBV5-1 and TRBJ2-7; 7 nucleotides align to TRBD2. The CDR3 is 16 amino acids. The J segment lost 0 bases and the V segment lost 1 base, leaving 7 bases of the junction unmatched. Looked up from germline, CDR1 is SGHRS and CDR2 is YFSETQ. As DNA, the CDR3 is TGCGCCAGCAGCTTGTTTGCGGGAGATCTCTCCTACGAGCAGTACTTC. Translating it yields CASSLFAGDLSYEQYF.